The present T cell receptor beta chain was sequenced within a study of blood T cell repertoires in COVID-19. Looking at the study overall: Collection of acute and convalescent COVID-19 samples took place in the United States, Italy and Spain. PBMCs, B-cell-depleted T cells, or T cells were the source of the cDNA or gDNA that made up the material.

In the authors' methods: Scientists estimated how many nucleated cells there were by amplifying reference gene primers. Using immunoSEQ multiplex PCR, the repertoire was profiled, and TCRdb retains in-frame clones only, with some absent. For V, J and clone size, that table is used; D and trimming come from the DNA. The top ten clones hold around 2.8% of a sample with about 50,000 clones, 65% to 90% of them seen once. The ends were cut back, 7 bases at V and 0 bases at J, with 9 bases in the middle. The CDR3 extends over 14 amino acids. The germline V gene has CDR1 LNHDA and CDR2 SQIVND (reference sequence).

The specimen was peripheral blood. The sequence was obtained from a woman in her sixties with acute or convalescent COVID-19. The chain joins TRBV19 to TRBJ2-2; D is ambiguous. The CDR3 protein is CASMFRSNTGELFF. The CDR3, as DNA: TGTGCCAGTATGTTCAGGTCGAACACCGGGGAGCTGTTTTTT.